These 5 T cell receptor beta chains were all obtained from the same sample, sequenced in a study of CD8 T cells in ankylosing spondylitis. TCRdb ran MiXCR on the 5' RACE reads and lists one entry per CDR3 protein. Here the sample spans under 300,000 distinct CDR3 sequences, approximately 10% being singletons. The sequenced material came from blood, either unsorted or a sorted T cell fraction (not recorded which). All receptors derive from a male donor with ankylosing spondylitis or in good health (not recorded which).

This clonotype was seen ten or more times. The chain combines TRBV6-1 with TRBJ1-6; D not resolved. Trimming cost V 7 bases and J 8 bases, with 18 bases left between them. CDR3 size: 15 residues. CDR1 MNHNS and CDR2 SASEGT come from the germline V gene. CDR3 bases: TGTGCCAGCACCGACGCCTCGGGCTGGGATTCACCCCTCCACTTT. Translated, it gives CASTDASGWDSPLHF.

This clonotype was recorded many times. This rearrangement joins TRBV5-1 to TRBJ1-2; the D gene is possibly TRBD1 (5 bases). CDR1 is SGHRS and CDR2 is YFSETQ in the germline V gene. Trimming took 2 bases from V and 0 from J, leaving 11 bases between them. The CDR3 loop spans 15 amino acids. CDR3 amino acids: CASSFTGEPNYGYTF. CDR3 in DNA: TGCGCCAGCAGCTTTACAGGCGAACCTAACTATGGCTACACCTTC.

This clonotype occurred a few times. V and J are TRBV5-5 and TRBJ1-2; TRBD1 agrees at 9 bases. This CDR3 has 15 residues. Germline V gene data show CDR1 as SGHKS and CDR2 as YYEKEE (reference sequence). V was clipped by 2 bases and J by 2 bases; unmatched bases: 4. This CDR3 reads CASSLSGTGNYGYTF. DNA of the CDR3: TGTGCCAGCAGCTTATCCGGGACAGGGAACTATGGCTACACCTTC.

This clonotype was recorded many times. This chain connects TRBV20-1 to TRBJ1-2; D might be TRBD1 (6 bases). V gave up 5 bases and J gave up 4 bases, with 20 bases separating them. The germline V gene has CDR1 DFQATT and CDR2 SNEGSKA (reference sequence). This CDR3 has 15 residues. CDR3 amino acids: CSAEAAEGGGYGYTF. The CDR3 DNA sequence: TGCAGTGCTGAAGCGGCGGAGGGGGGAGGCTATGGCTACACCTTC.

This clonotype was seen ten or more times. J is TRBJ1-2 and V is TRBV30; no definite D call. The V and J ends lost 1 base and 0 bases respectively, with 9 bases between them. This CDR3 contains 14 residues. Germline V gene data show CDR1 as GTSNPN and CDR2 as SVGIG (reference sequence). In DNA, the CDR3 is TGTGCCTGGAGTGCACAAGGTTCTAACTATGGCTACACCTTC. As protein: CAWSAQGSNYGYTF.